The source of this T cell receptor (beta chain) is a study of blood T cell repertoires in COVID-19. Across the study: Italy, Spain and the United States were the sources of the convalescent and acute COVID-19 samples. T cells, B-cell-depleted T cells, or PBMCs provided the cDNA or gDNA that served as material.

There are a few counts of this clone. The authors' processing: Researchers report that nucleated cell counts were estimated from reference gene primer amplification. Method: immunoSEQ multiplex PCR; TCRdb's copy keeps in-frame clones and lacks some. That table furnishes V, J and clone size, whereas the DNA furnished D and trimming. The table includes over 100,000 clones, around 83% detected once. Trimming removed 0 bases from V and 11 bases from J; junction bases left unmatched: 7. In germline, CDR1 is SGHNT, CDR2 YYREEE (reference sequence). The CDR3 has 13 amino acids. The receptor's source is an elderly woman with active or convalescent COVID-19. The rearrangement links TRBV5-4 to TRBJ1-1; 7 bases line up with TRBD1. The specimen was peripheral blood. This CDR3 is CASSLGDREEAFF. The CDR3 DNA reads TGTGCCAGCAGCTTGGGAGACAGGGAGGAGGCTTTCTTT. The full variable domain, its missing parts supplied by reference TRBV5-4 and TRBJ1-1, is ETGVTQSPTHLIKTRGQQVTLRCSSQSGHNTVSWYQQALGQGPQFIFQYYREEENGRGNFPPRFSGLQFPNYSSELNVNALELDDSALYLCASSLGDREEAFFGQGTRLTVV.